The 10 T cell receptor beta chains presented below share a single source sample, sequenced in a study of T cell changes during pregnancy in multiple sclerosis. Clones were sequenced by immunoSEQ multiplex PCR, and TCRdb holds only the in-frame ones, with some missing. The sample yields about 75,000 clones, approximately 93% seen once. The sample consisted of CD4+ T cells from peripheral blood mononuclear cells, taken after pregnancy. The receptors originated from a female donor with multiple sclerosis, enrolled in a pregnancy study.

As DNA, the CDR3 is TGCGCCAGCAGGGCGACAAGCCCAGATACGCAGTATTTT. This sequence encodes CASRATSPDTQYF. J is TRBJ2-3 and V is TRBV5-1; D uncertain. The germline V gene has CDR1 SGHRS and CDR2 YFSETQ. The ends were cut back, 5 bases at V and 4 bases at J, with 11 bases in the middle. The CDR3 spans 13 residues.

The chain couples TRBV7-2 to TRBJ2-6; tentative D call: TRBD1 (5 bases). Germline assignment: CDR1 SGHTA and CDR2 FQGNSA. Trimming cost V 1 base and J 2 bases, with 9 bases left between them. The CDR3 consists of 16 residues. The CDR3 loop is CASSLESRAGANVLTF. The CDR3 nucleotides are TGTGCCAGCAGCTTAGAGTCCAGGGCTGGGGCCAACGTCCTGACTTTC.

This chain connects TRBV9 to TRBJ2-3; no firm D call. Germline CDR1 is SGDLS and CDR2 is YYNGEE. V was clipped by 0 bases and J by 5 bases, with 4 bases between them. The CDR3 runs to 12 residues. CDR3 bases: TGTGCCAGCAGCGTAGCTTTAGATACGCAGTATTTT. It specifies CASSVALDTQYF.

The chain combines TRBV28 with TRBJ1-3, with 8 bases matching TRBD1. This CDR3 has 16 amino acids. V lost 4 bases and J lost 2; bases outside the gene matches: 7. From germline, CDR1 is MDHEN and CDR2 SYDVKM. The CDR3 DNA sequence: TGTGCCAGCAGTTCCGGGACAGGAATTACTGGAAACACCATATATTTT. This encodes CASSSGTGITGNTIYF.

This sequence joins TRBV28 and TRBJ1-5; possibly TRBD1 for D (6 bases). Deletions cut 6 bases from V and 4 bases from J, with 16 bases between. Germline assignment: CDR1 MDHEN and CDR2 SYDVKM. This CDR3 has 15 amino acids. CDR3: CASRGGGVMNQPQHF. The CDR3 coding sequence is TGTGCCAGCAGAGGGGGAGGGGTAATGAATCAGCCCCAGCATTTT.

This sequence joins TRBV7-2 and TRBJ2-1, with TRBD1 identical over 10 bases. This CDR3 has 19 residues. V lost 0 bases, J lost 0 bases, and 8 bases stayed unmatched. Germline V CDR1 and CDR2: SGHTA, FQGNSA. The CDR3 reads CASSLAGTGAQSSYNEQFF. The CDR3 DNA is TGTGCCAGCAGCTTAGCCGGGACAGGGGCTCAAAGCTCCTACAATGAGCAGTTCTTC.

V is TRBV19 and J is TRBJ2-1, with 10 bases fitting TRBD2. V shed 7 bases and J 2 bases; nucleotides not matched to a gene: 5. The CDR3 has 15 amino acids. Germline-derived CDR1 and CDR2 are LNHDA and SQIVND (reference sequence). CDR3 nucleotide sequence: TGTGCCAGTAAGTTAGCGGGAGGAGCCTACAATGAGCAGTTCTTC. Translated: CASKLAGGAYNEQFF.

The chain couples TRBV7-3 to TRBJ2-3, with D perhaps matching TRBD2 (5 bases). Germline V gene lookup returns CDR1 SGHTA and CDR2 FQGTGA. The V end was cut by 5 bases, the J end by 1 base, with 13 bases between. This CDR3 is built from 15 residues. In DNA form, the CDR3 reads TGTGCCAGCAGCCGGCGAGGGTCGGGCACAGATACGCAGTATTTT. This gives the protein CASSRRGSGTDTQYF. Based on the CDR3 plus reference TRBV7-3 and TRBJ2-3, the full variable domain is GAGVSQTPSNKVTEKGKYVELRCDPISGHTALYWYRQSLGQGPEFLIYFQGTGAADDSGLPNDRFFAVRPEGSVSTLKIQRTERGDSAVYLCASSRRGSGTDTQYFGPGTRLTVL.

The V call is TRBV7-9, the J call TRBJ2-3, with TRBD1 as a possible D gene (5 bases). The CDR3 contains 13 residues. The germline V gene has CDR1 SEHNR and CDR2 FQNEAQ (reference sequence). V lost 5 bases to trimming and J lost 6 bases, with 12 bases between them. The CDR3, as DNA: TGTGCCAGCAGCCAACTGGGGCCGGATACGCAGTATTTT. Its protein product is CASSQLGPDTQYF.

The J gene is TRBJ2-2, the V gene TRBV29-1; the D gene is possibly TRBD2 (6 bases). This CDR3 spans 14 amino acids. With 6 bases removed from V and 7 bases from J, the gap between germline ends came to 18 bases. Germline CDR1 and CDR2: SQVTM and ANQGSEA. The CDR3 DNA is TGCAGCGTCGTGGGGAGGCGGGGTGGCGGGGAGCTGTTTTTT. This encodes CSVVGRRGGGELFF.